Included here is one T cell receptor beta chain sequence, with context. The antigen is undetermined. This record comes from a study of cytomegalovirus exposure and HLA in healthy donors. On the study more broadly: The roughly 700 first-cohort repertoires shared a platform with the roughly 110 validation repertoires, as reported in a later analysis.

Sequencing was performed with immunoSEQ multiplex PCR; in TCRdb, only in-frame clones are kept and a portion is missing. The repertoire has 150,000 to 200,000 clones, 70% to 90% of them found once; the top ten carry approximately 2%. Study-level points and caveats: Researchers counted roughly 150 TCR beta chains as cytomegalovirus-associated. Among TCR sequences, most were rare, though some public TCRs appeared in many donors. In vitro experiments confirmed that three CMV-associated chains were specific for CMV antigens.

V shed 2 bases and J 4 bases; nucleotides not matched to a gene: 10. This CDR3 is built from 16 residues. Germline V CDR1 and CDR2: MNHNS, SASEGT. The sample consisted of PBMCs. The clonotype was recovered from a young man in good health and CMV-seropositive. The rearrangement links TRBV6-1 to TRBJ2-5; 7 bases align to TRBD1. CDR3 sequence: CASSELLQGLTETQYF. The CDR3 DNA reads TGTGCCAGCAGTGAATTGCTACAGGGGTTGACAGAGACCCAGTACTTC.